A selection of T cell receptor beta chains follows, all from one sample in a study of cytomegalovirus exposure and HLA in healthy donors. This table comes from immunoSEQ multiplex PCR, and its TCRdb copy is limited to in-frame clones, with some not included. Among 100,000 to 150,000 clones, roughly 89% were seen once, and the ten largest hold more than 1%. The sample was PBMCs. The receptors come from a woman between 18 and 29 years old in good health and CMV-seronegative. The CDR3 runs from the conserved cysteine through the conserved F or W. The order of the fields is clone size, D gene, J gene, V gene, CDR3 DNA, CDR3 protein. A D gene is named only where the DNA matches it firmly. Some rows have no size entry. The others give once, few or many, or a class for an expanded clone.

>-|TRBD1|TRBJ2-4|TRBV27
TGTGCCAGCAGCTTACGCCCGCTAAACAGGGGCCTAAAAAACATTCAGTACTTC
CASSLRPLNRGLKNIQYF
>-|-|TRBJ1-2|TRBV14
TGTGCCAGCAGCCAACGAGGGGACTACTATGGCTACACCTTC
CASSQRGDYYGYTF
>-|-|TRBJ1-2|TRBV21-1
TGTGCCAGCAGCAAATTGAGGAGGTCTTGGGGCTACACCTTC
CASSKLRRSWGYTF
>-|-|TRBJ1-5|TRBV19
TGTGCCAGTACCCTGACAGGTGAGACGCGGCATTTT
CASTLTGETRHF
>-|TRBD1|TRBJ1-2|TRBV29-1
TGCAGCGCCGGAAACACAGGGGGCGCGTACTATGGCTACACCTTC
CSAGNTGGAYYGYTF
>once|-|TRBJ1-2|TRBV14
TGTGCCAGCAGCTACGTCAGGAACTATGGCTACACCTTC
CASSYVRNYGYTF
>-|-|TRBJ1-1|TRBV7-9
TGTGCCAGCATCTCCGAAGGAGGTGTGAACACTGAAGCTTTCTTT
CASISEGGVNTEAFF
>-|TRBD1|TRBJ1-2|TRBV5-6
TGTGCCAGCAGCCTCACAGGGGCCCGTCACTATGGCTACACCTTC
CASSLTGARHYGYTF
>-|-|TRBJ1-4|TRBV6-5
TGTGCCAGCTCCCGCCCGGGTAATGAAAAACTGTTTTTT
CASSRPGNEKLFF
>-|TRBD1|TRBJ1-2|TRBV6-5
TGTGCCAGCAGTAGGGACAGCTTCTATGGCTACACCTTC
CASSRDSFYGYTF
>-|-|TRBJ1-6|TRBV2
TGTGCCAGCAGTGAAGCGGTAGGGGGTGGAAATTCACCCCTCCACTTT
CASSEAVGGGNSPLHF
>once|TRBD1|TRBJ2-7|TRBV5-6
TGTGCCAGCAGCTTGGCTTGGGACAGCCCTAGCTCCTACGAGCAGTACTTC
CASSLAWDSPSSYEQYF
>-|TRBD2|TRBJ2-3|TRBV5-4
TGTGCCAGCAGCCGCACTAGCGGGGGGAGGAGGGCAGATACGCAGTATTTT
CASSRTSGGRRADTQYF
>once|-|TRBJ1-3|TRBV5-1
TGCGCCAGCAGCTTTTTTTCTCTTAGCTCTGGAAACACCATATATTTT
CASSFFSLSSGNTIYF
>-|-|TRBJ1-4|TRBV5-1
TGCGCCAGCAGCTTGAGAGGGGAAAAACTGTTTTTT
CASSLRGEKLFF
>few|TRBD2|TRBJ2-7|TRBV6-6
TGTGCCAGCAGTTCCCCTAGCGGGGTGGGGGAGCAGTACTTC
CASSSPSGVGEQYF
>-|TRBD1|TRBJ1-1|TRBV6-1
TGTGCCAGCAGTGCCCGACGGACAGGAGAAACTGAAGCTTTCTTT
CASSARRTGETEAFF
>-|-|TRBJ2-7|TRBV29-1
TGCAGCGTTCGTACGGGACTTCACTCCTACGAGCAGTACTTC
CSVRTGLHSYEQYF